Each of the 13 T cell receptor beta chains below was sequenced from the same sample in a study of cytomegalovirus exposure and HLA in healthy donors. 13 Jbeta primers and 60 Vbeta primers were used for the PCR. Using immunoSEQ multiplex PCR, the repertoire was profiled, and TCRdb retains in-frame clones only, with some absent. The repertoire has about 160,000 clones, roughly 82% of them found once; the top ten carry 2.5% to 3%. The material sequenced was PBMCs. Source of these receptors: a woman in her 50s in good health and CMV-seropositive.

V is TRBV13 and J is TRBJ1-1; perhaps TRBD1 as D (6 bases). Germline V gene data show CDR1 as PRHDT and CDR2 as FYEKMQ (reference sequence). The CDR3 contains 16 residues. Trimming removed 2 bases from V and 7 bases from J, with 20 bases in between. The CDR3, as DNA: TGTGCCAGCAGCTTACTCCAGGGGCCTGCCTTAAATGAAGCTTTCTTT. Protein sequence: CASSLLQGPALNEAFF.

The V gene is TRBV4-1, the J gene TRBJ2-2, with 8 bases matching TRBD1. The CDR3 sequence is 14 residues long. The trim removed 3 bases at V and 6 bases at J, leaving 3 bases unmatched. Looked up from germline, CDR1 is MGHRA and CDR2 is YSYEKL. The CDR3 DNA is TGCGCCAGCAGCCAGGAGACAGGGGCCGGGGAGCTGTTTTTT. Translated, it gives CASSQETGAGELFF.

A single count supports this clone. The rearrangement uses TRBV4-1 and TRBJ1-6, with TRBD1 matching over 9 bases. This CDR3 is 16 amino acids long. Germline CDR1 is MGHRA and CDR2 is YSYEKL. V was pared by 4 bases and J by 6 bases, with 7 bases of the junction left unmatched. Here the CDR3 reads CASSRLGQGRNSPLHF. The DNA of the CDR3 is TGCGCCAGCAGCCGCTTGGGACAGGGACGTAATTCACCCCTCCACTTT.

The V gene is TRBV7-3, the J gene TRBJ1-4; 7 bases match TRBD1. This CDR3 has 15 residues. V lost 2 bases and J lost 7; bases outside the gene matches: 7. Germline V CDR1 and CDR2: SGHTA, FQGTGA. The CDR3 sequence: CASSLSGGQGEKLFF. As DNA, the CDR3 is TGTGCCAGCAGCTTATCAGGGGGGCAAGGTGAAAAACTGTTTTTT.

The genes are TRBV7-3 and TRBJ2-3; TRBD1 matches at 10 bases. The germline gives CDR1 SGHTA, CDR2 FQGTGA. V was pared by 5 bases and J by 11 bases, with 4 bases of the junction left unmatched. This CDR3 contains 12 residues. This CDR3 is CASSPGQGEQYF. The CDR3 bases are TGTGCCAGCAGCCCCGGACAGGGGGAGCAGTATTTT.

J is TRBJ2-1 and V is TRBV7-9, with 7 bases aligning to TRBD2. Trimming cost V 5 bases and J 4 bases; bases outside gene matches: 2. CDR1 is SEHNR, CDR2 FQNEAQ, per germline (reference sequence). This CDR3 spans 13 amino acids. CDR3 amino acids: CASSRAGYNEQFF. In nucleotides, the CDR3 is TGTGCCAGCAGCCGAGCGGGGTACAATGAGCAGTTCTTC.

This chain connects TRBV19 to TRBJ1-5; no clear D gene. Trimming pared 4 bases from V and 1 base from J, leaving 11 bases between. The V gene's germline CDR1 is LNHDA and CDR2 SQIVND (reference sequence). The CDR3 extends over 15 amino acids. The CDR3 DNA reads TGTGCCAGTAGTACTTCATTTAGAAGCAATCAGCCCCAGCATTTT. This encodes CASSTSFRSNQPQHF.

This CDR3 reads CAWRRLAEAFF. The CDR3 nucleotides are TGTGCCTGGAGGAGACTGGCTGAAGCTTTCTTT. J is TRBJ1-1 and V is TRBV30; D ambiguous. Germline V gene data show CDR1 as GTSNPN and CDR2 as SVGIG (reference sequence). The CDR3 has 11 residues. V was shortened by 3 bases and J by 6 bases, with 8 bases between the two germline ends.

The chain combines TRBV30 with TRBJ2-5, with D maybe TRBD2 (5 bases). The CDR3 spans 12 residues. V was clipped by 2 bases and J by 5 bases, with 9 bases between them. Per the germline V gene, CDR1 is GTSNPN and CDR2 is SVGIG (reference sequence). The CDR3 DNA reads TGTGCCTGGAGTCCCCCGGGGGAGACCCAGTACTTC. Translating it yields CAWSPPGETQYF.

The rearrangement links TRBV7-8 to TRBJ2-7; 14 nucleotides match TRBD2. CDR3 length: 14 residues. V lost 6 bases, J lost 3 bases, and 1 base stayed unmatched. Germline-derived CDR1 and CDR2 are SGHVS and FQNEAQ. Written as DNA, the CDR3 is TGTGCCAGCAGGGGGACTAGCGGGGGCTACGAGCAGTACTTC. Translation gives CASRGTSGGYEQYF.

The rearrangement joins TRBV6-5 to TRBJ1-2; 9 nucleotides match TRBD1. Germline values: CDR1 MNHEY, CDR2 SVGAGI. The CDR3 consists of 15 residues. The trim removed 4 bases at V and 4 bases at J, leaving 7 bases unmatched. In DNA form, the CDR3 reads TGTGCCAGCAGTTGGGTACAGGGGGCTGGCTATGGCTACACCTTC. Encoded protein: CASSWVQGAGYGYTF.

The chain joins TRBV19 to TRBJ1-4; no firm D call. The CDR3 runs to 18 residues. The V gene lost 3 bases and the J gene lost 0 bases, with 17 bases spanning the gap. Germline values: CDR1 LNHDA, CDR2 SQIVND (reference sequence). CDR3: CASSIYPNQRTTNEKLFF. Written as DNA, the CDR3 is TGTGCCAGTAGTATCTACCCGAACCAAAGAACAACTAATGAAAAACTGTTTTTT.

The chain joins TRBV6-1 to TRBJ2-2, with TRBD1 identical over 8 bases. Unmatched junction bases numbered 7, after V lost 3 bases and J lost 7 bases. CDR3 size: 15 residues. Per the germline V gene, CDR1 is MNHNS and CDR2 is SASEGT. This CDR3 reads CASSDFDRGNGELFF. The CDR3 DNA reads as TGTGCCAGCAGTGACTTCGACAGGGGAAACGGGGAGCTGTTTTTT.